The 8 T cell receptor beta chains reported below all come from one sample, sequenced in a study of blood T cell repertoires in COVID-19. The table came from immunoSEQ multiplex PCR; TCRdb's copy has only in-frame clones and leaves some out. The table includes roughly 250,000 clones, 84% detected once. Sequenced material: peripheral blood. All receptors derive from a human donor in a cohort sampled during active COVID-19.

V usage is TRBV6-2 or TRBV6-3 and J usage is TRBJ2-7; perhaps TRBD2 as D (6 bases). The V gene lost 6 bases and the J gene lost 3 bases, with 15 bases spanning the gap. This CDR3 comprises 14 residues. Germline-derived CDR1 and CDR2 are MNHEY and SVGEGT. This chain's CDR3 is CASSPGRGGYEQYF. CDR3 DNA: TGTGCCAGCAGCCCCGGGCGGGGCGGCTACGAGCAGTACTTC.

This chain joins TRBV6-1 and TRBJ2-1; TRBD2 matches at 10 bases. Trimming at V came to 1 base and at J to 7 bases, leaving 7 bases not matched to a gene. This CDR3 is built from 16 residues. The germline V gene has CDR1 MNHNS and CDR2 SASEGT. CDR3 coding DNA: TGTGCCAGCAGTGAAGGGGGGCTAGCGGGAGTTAATGAGCAGTTCTTC. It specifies CASSEGGLAGVNEQFF.

The CDR3 region is CASSQDLGLRGAWYGYTF. CDR3 sequence (DNA): TGCGCCAGCAGCCAAGATCTAGGGCTCAGGGGAGCATGGTATGGCTACACCTTC. The J gene is TRBJ1-2, the V gene TRBV4-3; D might be TRBD1 (6 bases). The ends were cut back, 0 bases at V and 5 bases at J, with 22 bases in the middle. CDR1 LGHNA and CDR2 YSLEER come from the germline V gene. This CDR3 has 18 residues.

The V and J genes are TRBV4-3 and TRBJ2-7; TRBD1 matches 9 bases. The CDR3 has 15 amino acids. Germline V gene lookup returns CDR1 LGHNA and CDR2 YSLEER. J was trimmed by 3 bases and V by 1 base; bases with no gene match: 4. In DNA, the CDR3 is TGCGCCAGCAGCCAAGCAACAGGGGGCTTCTACGAGCAGTACTTC. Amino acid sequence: CASSQATGGFYEQYF.

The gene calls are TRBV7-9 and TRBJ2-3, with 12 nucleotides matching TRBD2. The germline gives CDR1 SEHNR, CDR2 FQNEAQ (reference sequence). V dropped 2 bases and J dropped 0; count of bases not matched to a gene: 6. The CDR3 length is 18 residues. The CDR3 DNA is TGTGCCAGCAGCTTACCCGGGACTAGCGGGTTTAGCACAGATACGCAGTATTTT. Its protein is CASSLPGTSGFSTDTQYF. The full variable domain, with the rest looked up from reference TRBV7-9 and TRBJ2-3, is DTGVSQNPRHKITKRGQNVTFRCDPISEHNRLYWYRQTLGQGPEFLTYFQNEAQLEKSRLLSDRFSAERPKGSFSTLEIQRTEQGDSAMYLCASSLPGTSGFSTDTQYFGPGTRLTVL.

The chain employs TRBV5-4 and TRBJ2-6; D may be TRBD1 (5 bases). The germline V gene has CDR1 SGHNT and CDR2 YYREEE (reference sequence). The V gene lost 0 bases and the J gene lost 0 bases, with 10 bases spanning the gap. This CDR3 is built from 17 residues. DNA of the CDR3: TGTGCCAGCAGCTTGGGACAGCCCATCTCTGGGGCCAACGTCCTGACTTTC. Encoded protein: CASSLGQPISGANVLTF.

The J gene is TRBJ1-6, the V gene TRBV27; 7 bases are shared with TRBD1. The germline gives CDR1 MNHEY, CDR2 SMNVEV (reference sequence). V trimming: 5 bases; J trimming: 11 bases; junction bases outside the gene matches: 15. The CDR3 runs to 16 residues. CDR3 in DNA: TGTGCCAGCAGTCGGTCCCCGGGACAGCTAAAGCCACCCCTCCACTTT. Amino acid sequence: CASSRSPGQLKPPLHF.

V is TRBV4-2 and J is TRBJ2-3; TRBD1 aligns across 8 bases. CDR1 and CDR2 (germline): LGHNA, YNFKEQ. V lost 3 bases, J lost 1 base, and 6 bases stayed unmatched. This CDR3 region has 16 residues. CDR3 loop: CASSQLTGVGTDTQYF. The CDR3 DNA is TGTGCCAGCAGCCAGCTGACAGGGGTAGGCACAGATACGCAGTATTTT.